The 18 T cell receptor beta chains reported below all come from one sample, sequenced in a study of blood T cell repertoires in COVID-19. The table came from immunoSEQ multiplex PCR; TCRdb's copy has only in-frame clones and leaves some out. The sample lists tens of thousands of clones, 89% occurring once. Sample: peripheral blood. The receptors shown here come from a man between 65 and 80 years old with active or convalescent COVID-19.

The rearrangement joins TRBV7-6 to TRBJ1-4; 7 nucleotides line up with TRBD1. Unmatched junction bases numbered 11, after V lost 5 bases and J lost 8 bases. Germline V CDR1 and CDR2: SGHVS, FNYEAQ. This CDR3 has 15 residues. The CDR3 here is CASSPDHRDREKLFF. CDR3 coding DNA: TGTGCCAGCAGCCCAGACCACCGGGACAGAGAAAAACTGTTTTTT.

The J gene is TRBJ2-3, the V gene TRBV9; no clear D gene. Germline assignment: CDR1 SGDLS and CDR2 YYNGEE. V was trimmed by 4 bases and J by 6 bases, leaving 12 bases between them. The CDR3 extends over 13 amino acids. The CDR3 DNA reads as TGTGCCAGCAGCTACAGCCTCCCCGATACGCAGTATTTT. This encodes CASSYSLPDTQYF.

The CDR3 DNA sequence: TGTGCCAGCAGCCAAGACGGGGGGAACTCTGGAAACACCATATATTTT. It translates to CASSQDGGNSGNTIYF. The rearrangement uses TRBV4-2 and TRBJ1-3, with a possible D match to TRBD1 (5 bases). The CDR3 consists of 16 residues. Trimming stripped 0 bases from V and 0 bases from J, with 9 bases between. Germline V gene lookup returns CDR1 LGHNA and CDR2 YNFKEQ.

CDR3 nucleotide sequence: TGTGCCACCAGTGATTTGAAGGGGCGCGATGAGCAGTTCTTC. It encodes CATSDLKGRDEQFF. The V gene is TRBV24-1, the J gene TRBJ2-1, with D maybe TRBD1 (5 bases). Germline V gene data show CDR1 as KGHDR and CDR2 as SFDVKD. Between the trimmed V and J ends, which lost 0 bases and 8 bases, there was a span of 10 bases. The CDR3 runs to 14 residues.

The gene calls are TRBV6-5 and TRBJ1-5; 8 nucleotides match TRBD1. Germline CDR1 is MNHEY and CDR2 is SVGAGI. The J segment lost 7 bases and the V segment lost 2 bases, leaving 7 bases of the junction unmatched. The CDR3 is made up of 15 amino acids. The CDR3 loop is CASSYDRTGRQPQHF. The CDR3 DNA reads as TGTGCCAGCAGTTACGACCGGACAGGGAGGCAGCCCCAGCATTTT.

The chain couples TRBV19 to TRBJ2-3; TRBD2 agrees at 7 bases. Germline trimming cut 7 bases from V and 7 bases from J; bases unmatched to any gene: 14. From germline, CDR1 is LNHDA and CDR2 SQIVND (reference sequence). The CDR3 is 15 amino acids. CDR3 in DNA: TGTGCCAGTACCCTTGAGGGAGGGAGGGGAAATACGCAGTATTTT. It encodes CASTLEGGRGNTQYF.

V gene TRBV5-1 combines with J gene TRBJ1-1, with a tentative D call TRBD1 (6 bases). Germline V lookup: CDR1 SGHRS, CDR2 YFSETQ. V gave up 0 bases and J gave up 0 bases, with 12 bases separating them. This CDR3 has 16 amino acids. CDR3 nucleotide sequence: TGCGCCAGCAGCTTGGGGTCAGGGGTTATGAACACTGAAGCTTTCTTT. It yields the protein CASSLGSGVMNTEAFF.

The chain joins TRBV10-3 to TRBJ2-5; 15 positions match TRBD2. With V trimmed by 6 bases and J by 5 bases, 13 bases remained unmatched. CDR1 is ENHRY and CDR2 is SYGVKD in the germline V gene. This CDR3 contains 18 residues. The CDR3 nucleotides read TGTGCCATCAGCCCCTGGGGACTAGCGGGGGGTACCGAGGAGACCCAGTACTTC. Residues: CAISPWGLAGGTEETQYF.

Written as DNA, the CDR3 is TGTGCCAGCAGCCAAGATCGGTCACCCCTCCACTTT. Translation gives CASSQDRSPLHF. The V call is TRBV3-1 (or the pseudogene TRBV3-2), the J call TRBJ1-6; D unclear. CDR3 size: 12 residues. The germline gives CDR1 LGHDT, CDR2 YNNKEL (reference sequence). The germline V and J ends were trimmed by 0 bases and 10 bases, with 4 bases remaining between them.

V usage is TRBV7-2 and J usage is TRBJ1-2, with 7 positions matching TRBD1. The CDR3 runs to 15 residues. Per germline, CDR1 SGHTA and CDR2 FQGNSA. After removal of 5 bases from V and 7 bases from J, the junction contained 13 bases not matched to a gene. The CDR3: CASSRGPGTVGGYTF. Here the CDR3 DNA reads TGTGCCAGCAGCCGCGGCCCAGGGACAGTAGGTGGCTACACCTTC.

The gene calls are TRBV28 and TRBJ1-1; 7 bases are shared with TRBD1. Trimming cost V 11 bases and J 5 bases; bases outside gene matches: 8. Germline V gene sequence: CDR1 MDHEN, CDR2 SYDVKM. The CDR3 extends over 12 amino acids. In nucleotides, the CDR3 is TGTGCCGGCTCGACAGGGCTAACTGAAGCTTTCTTT. It specifies CAGSTGLTEAFF. Using reference TRBV28 and TRBJ1-1 for the parts outside the CDR3, the full variable domain is DVKVTQSSRYLVKRTGEKVFLECVQDMDHENMFWYRQDPGLGLRLIYFSYDVKMKEKGDIPEGYSVSREKKERFSLILESASTNQTSMYLCAGSTGLTEAFFGQGTRLTVV.

The V gene is TRBV4-3, the J gene TRBJ1-2; 11 nucleotides match TRBD1. Looked up from germline, CDR1 is LGHNA and CDR2 is YSLEER. After removal of 3 bases from V and 3 bases from J, the junction contained 3 bases not matched to a gene. The CDR3 loop spans 15 amino acids. The CDR3 nucleotides are TGCGCCAGCAGCCAGGACAGGGGGCGCGACTATGGCTACACCTTC. As protein: CASSQDRGRDYGYTF.

The chain is built from TRBV5-1 and TRBJ2-7; the D is unclear. Trimming left V 0 bases short and J 0 bases short, with 19 bases between. The CDR3 has 18 amino acids. The germline V gene encodes CDR1 SGHRS and CDR2 YFSETQ. CDR3 residues: CASSLAASDRGVSYEQYF. CDR3 DNA sequence: TGCGCCAGCAGCTTGGCCGCCTCCGACCGCGGAGTCTCCTACGAGCAGTACTTC.

In this sample, this clone turned up once. The genes are TRBV30 and TRBJ2-3; 7 bases align to TRBD2. CDR3 size: 15 residues. Germline V gene lookup returns CDR1 GTSNPN and CDR2 SVGIG (reference sequence). V was clipped by 2 bases and J by 0 bases; unmatched bases: 5. The CDR3 DNA follows: TGTGCCTGGAGTATGGGGGGAGGGAGCACAGATACGCAGTATTTT. Translation gives CAWSMGGGSTDTQYF.

The rearrangement links TRBV10-2 to TRBJ1-6; perhaps TRBD1 as D (5 bases). Trimming removed 7 bases from V and 7 bases from J, with 14 bases in between. The CDR3 sequence is 14 residues long. Germline V CDR1 and CDR2: WSHSY, SAAADI. As DNA, the CDR3 is TGCGCCAGCAAAGAGAACAGGCTCAATTCACCCCTCCACTTT. Translated, it gives CASKENRLNSPLHF.

The chain combines TRBV13 with TRBJ2-1; maybe TRBD2 (7 bases). This CDR3 is 16 amino acids long. CDR1 and CDR2 from the germline V gene are PRHDT and FYEKMQ (reference sequence). V lost 3 bases and J lost 7, with 19 bases in between. The CDR3 here is CASSFGRGGLRNEQFF. The DNA for the CDR3 is TGTGCCAGCAGCTTTGGGAGGGGGGGGTTACGGAATGAGCAGTTCTTC.

The rearrangement links TRBV2 to TRBJ2-2; tentatively, D is TRBD1 (6 bases). The germline V gene has CDR1 SNHLY and CDR2 FYNNEI. Trimming pared 6 bases from V and 4 bases from J, leaving 9 bases between. The CDR3 has 13 residues. CDR3 amino acids: CASSRDITGELFF. DNA of the CDR3: TGTGCCAGCAGCCGGGACATCACCGGGGAGCTGTTTTTT.

The genes are TRBV19 and TRBJ1-2, with D hard to call. Trimming stripped 4 bases from V and 4 bases from J, with 7 bases between. Germline V gene sequence: CDR1 LNHDA, CDR2 SQIVND (reference sequence). The CDR3 has 12 residues. The CDR3 region is CASSTRSYGYTF. The CDR3 DNA reads TGTGCCAGTAGTACACGGAGCTATGGCTACACCTTC.